This TCR beta chain was captured by sequencing in a study of blood T cell repertoires in COVID-19 (dated by TCRdb to about 2020). Notes on the research overall: Samples from collaborators originated in the United States, Italy and Spain and spanned both the acute and convalescent phases of COVID-19. The prospective study material was composed of cDNA or gDNA derived from T cells, B-cell-depleted T cells, or PBMCs. Subjects who had been exposed to COVID-19, were actively infected with it, or had recovered from it provided the deeply sampled blood TCRbeta repertoires that made up the dataset. The repertoires were released in a freely available public database intended as a resource for research on the immune response to SARS-CoV-2. Samples were obtained from the ongoing ImmuneRACE study (first 160 participants) and from over a thousand subjects provided by 6 global collaborators. A de-identified subject ID, COVID-19 status, age in years and sex were almost always included in the sample metadata. HLA class I and class II types, where available, came from metadata supplied by the sample provider rather than from assay-based typing.

The CDR3 contains 15 residues, cysteine and phenylalanine counted. The entry retains the CDR3 DNA only, 45 bases that are in frame from base 1. Germline trimming amounts to 3 bases on V and 5 bases on J, with 7 as the count of junction bases outside the gene matches. CDR1 and CDR2 are read off the germline V gene as SGHTA and FQGTGA. Notes on this clone: Which antigen it targets is not known. Per-nucleotide qualities are absent, and no much larger clonotype sits a single base away.

TCRbeta CDR3 regions were amplified from genomic DNA using the immunoSEQ Assay, a bias-controlled multiplex PCR. The source study handled its data this way. Nucleated cell counts per sample were estimated from amplification of reference gene primers within the assay. Sequence reads were collapsed and filtered to measure the absolute abundance of every unique TCRbeta CDR3 rearrangement. Productive Simpson clonality was computed per sample as the square root of Simpson's diversity index over productive rearrangements. In TCRdb, the immuneACCESS table is reduced to in-frame sequences with V and J assigned. These tables do not hold every clone; where another copy was compared, an unresolved V gene accounts for under half, and the others remain unexplained. For V, J and clone size, that table is used; D and trimming come from the DNA. For this sample there are under 150,000 clones; 70% to 90% appear just once. 8% of the sample goes to the ten largest clones.

One collaborating source in Seattle enrolled patients during active infection and followed them longitudinally through the course of disease. Whole blood was collected in K2EDTA tubes by collaborating institutions according to the institutions' own protocols. For TCRbeta analysis, collaborators shipped samples in one of three forms: frozen whole blood, isolated PBMCs, or DNA extracted from either of those sample types. Results and caveats for the whole study, not just this receptor: The amount of clinical and demographic metadata varied by source and participant and was provided uncurated.

The chain was built from TRBV7-3 and TRBJ2-3, and TRBD1 aligns with 8 junction nucleotides. The sample was peripheral blood. This clonotype was sampled from a woman aged 55-69 years with COVID-19, enrolled during active disease. The CDR3 reads as follows: CASSFSTGGLDTQYF. The DNA reads as follows: TGTGCCAGCAGCTTTAGCACAGGGGGTCTAGATACGCAGTATTTT.